This record looks at one T cell receptor beta chain sequence and its context. Its specificity is not known. Some clones are missing from TCRdb's copy, which holds only in-frame ones; the method was immunoSEQ multiplex PCR. The profile shows 2,500,000 or so clones, 92% of them singletons. The data derive from a study of shared clonotypes between healthy human individuals. This CDR3 is 13 amino acids long. Germline V gene data show CDR1 as MNHNY and CDR2 as SVGAGI (reference sequence). V lost 8 bases to trimming and J lost 0 bases, with 11 bases between them. General study findings and limits: A handful of donors shared around 5% of their naive CD4 clonotypes. Incompleteness in sorted-subset sequencing, despite large depth, was shown by rarefaction. Researchers found naive subsets generally carried larger estimated richness than memory subsets.

The genes are TRBV6-6 and TRBJ2-7, with D unresolved. This sequence originates from a man younger than 35 in good health. Some clones in this sample may be carry-over from other donors' samples. Source material: naive CD4+ T cells from PBMCs. Subset in this sample: CD45RA+ positively selected. CDR3 residues: CASQPGNSYEQYF. The CDR3 bases are TGTGCCAGCCAACCTGGGAACTCCTACGAGCAGTACTTC.